This paragraph reports one T cell receptor (beta chain). The antigen is not known. PCR employed 60 Vbeta and 13 Jbeta primers. Profiling relied on immunoSEQ multiplex PCR, and the TCRdb table lists in-frame clones only, not all of them. The sample shows 150,000 to 200,000 clones, 60% to 85% of them seen only once. The data were obtained in a study of cytomegalovirus exposure and HLA in healthy donors. Study-level background: Earlier, 110 million or so unique TCR beta sequences were recovered from approximately 200 million T cells by an analysis. Unique TCRs from HLA-typed donors, 65 million to 85 million of them, were held in an early data release.

General observations from the study: A later analysis linked a missense variant in DCLRE1C to the trimming of TCR beta V and J genes.

The receptor's source is a man between 50 and 59 years old in good health and CMV-seropositive. Sequencing input: PBMCs.

The CDR3 sequence: CASRAGWGQNQPQHF. The DNA of the CDR3 is TGTGCCAGCAGGGCTGGTTGGGGGCAAAATCAGCCCCAGCATTTT. The chain carries TRBV27 and TRBJ1-5; maybe TRBD1 (6 bases). Trimming cost V 6 bases and J 4 bases, with 16 bases left between them. The CDR3 sequence is 15 residues long. Germline CDR1 reads MNHEY; CDR2 reads SMNVEV (reference sequence).